These 9 T cell receptor beta chains were all obtained from the same sample, sequenced in a study of shared clonotypes between healthy human individuals. The naive CD8 fraction comprised CD45RO-negative cells positively selected for CCR7 and excluded terminally differentiated effector memory CD45RA+ cells. Assay used: immunoSEQ multiplex PCR; TCRdb lists only in-frame clones, some missing. The sample has 1.5 million to 2.5 million clones; about 95% are singletons. What was sequenced was naive CD8+ T cells sorted from blood. The receptors here all came from a man younger than 35 in good health.

The chain joins TRBV10-2 to TRBJ2-3; TRBD2 matches 14 bases. Trimming at V came to 3 bases and at J to 3 bases, leaving 2 bases not matched to a gene. Germline V gives CDR1 WSHSY, CDR2 SAAADI. This CDR3 comprises 16 residues. The CDR3 DNA sequence: TGCGCCAGCAGTGAAGGGACTAGCGGGGGAACAGATACGCAGTATTTT. It encodes CASSEGTSGGTDTQYF.

This clone showed up just once. This chain uses TRBV7-9 with TRBJ2-6; D remains ambiguous. Trimming took 11 bases from V and 4 from J, leaving 12 bases between them. This CDR3 has 13 amino acids. Germline assignment: CDR1 SEHNR and CDR2 FQNEAQ (reference sequence). The DNA for the CDR3 is TGTGCCGGCCATGGGTCCGGGGCCAACGTCCTGACTTTC. Its protein is CAGHGSGANVLTF.

Notes on this clone: The identical CDR3 is also encoded by other nucleotide sequences in the sample. J is TRBJ2-7 and V is TRBV27; the D gene is possibly TRBD1 (6 bases). There are 13 residues in the CDR3. The germline gives CDR1 MNHEY, CDR2 SMNVEV (reference sequence). V shed 3 bases and J shed 2 bases, with 8 bases lying between them. As DNA, the CDR3 is TGTGCCAGCAGTTTGAGGACAGCCTACGAGCAGTACTTC. Its protein is CASSLRTAYEQYF.

The V and J genes are TRBV19 and TRBJ1-6; D unclear. The CDR3 sequence is 16 residues long. CDR1 and CDR2 from the germline V gene are LNHDA and SQIVND (reference sequence). Trimming left V 4 bases short and J 1 base short, with 11 bases between. CDR3 loop: CASSKATASYNSPLHF. The CDR3 coding sequence is TGTGCCAGTAGTAAGGCTACGGCTTCCTATAATTCACCCCTCCACTTT.

V and J are TRBV27 and TRBJ2-7; 9 bases fit TRBD2. In germline, CDR1 is MNHEY, CDR2 SMNVEV (reference sequence). V shed 2 bases, J shed 2 bases, and the junction held 4 bases outside the gene matches. The CDR3 length is 15 residues. The CDR3 region is CASSLKPSGAYEQYF. As DNA, the CDR3 is TGTGCCAGCAGTTTAAAGCCTAGCGGGGCCTACGAGCAGTACTTC.

This clone was seen just once. The chain links TRBV7-2 to TRBJ1-6; D gene unclear. This CDR3 is built from 13 residues. CDR1 is SGHTA and CDR2 is FQGNSA in the germline V gene. The V end was cut by 3 bases, the J end by 0 bases, with 0 bases between. CDR3 DNA sequence: TGTGCCAGCAGCTTCTCCTATAATTCACCCCTCCACTTT. As protein: CASSFSYNSPLHF.

A word on this clone: Other nucleotide sequences from this sample produce the same CDR3. This chain links TRBV6-5 with TRBJ1-1; D not resolved. V lost 0 bases and J 0 bases, leaving 8 bases between the germline ends. CDR1 is MNHEY and CDR2 is SVGAGI in the germline V gene. The CDR3 loop spans 15 amino acids. CDR3 in DNA: TGTGCCAGCAGTTACTCGGGAGGGCTGAACACTGAAGCTTTCTTT. Translating gives CASSYSGGLNTEAFF.

Points on this clone: Other nucleotide sequences from this sample produce the same CDR3. The chain has TRBV19 and TRBJ1-1; D call uncertain. Trimming took off 0 bases at V and 5 bases at J, with 10 bases between the two ends. CDR1 LNHDA and CDR2 SQIVND come from the germline V gene (reference sequence). CDR3 length: 14 residues. The CDR3 DNA is TGTGCCAGTAGTATAGATCCCCGAGGAACTGAAGCTTTCTTT. Translated, it gives CASSIDPRGTEAFF. Full variable domain (remainder filled in from reference TRBV19 and TRBJ1-1): DGGITQSPKYLFRKEGQNVTLSCEQNLNHDAMYWYRQDPGQGLRLIYYSQIVNDFQKGDIAEGYSVSREKKESFPLTVTSAQKNPTAFYLCASSIDPRGTEAFFGQGTRLTVV.

The chain employs TRBV21-1 and TRBJ2-4; TRBD1, the table's D call, was not compared with the DNA. TRBV21-1 counts as a pseudogene. The CDR3 sequence is 15 residues long. The CDR3 region has the DNA TGTGCCAGCAGCGGAAAGGGGGTAGCCAAAAACATTCAGTACTTC. Translating it yields CASSGKGVAKNIQYF.